This TCR beta chain comes out of a study of cytomegalovirus exposure and HLA in healthy donors. Study information: The Caucasian-associated ancestry cluster contained 75% to 85% of the approximately 400 genotyped donors. Study observations and caveats: In presence/absence analyses, roughly uniform sequencing depth across donors was assumed.

A word on this clone: Its antigen is not known. Other DNA sequences within the sample encode an identical CDR3.

The CDR3 extends over 14 amino acids. Germline trimming cut 5 bases from V and 5 bases from J; bases unmatched to any gene: 3. CDR1 SGHTA and CDR2 FQGNSA come from the germline V gene. Use of 60 Vbeta and 13 Jbeta primers characterized the PCR. Assay: immunoSEQ multiplex PCR; the TCRdb copy retains only in-frame clones and omits some. This repertoire shows 85,000 to 100,000 clones, under 85% found once; its top ten account for under 8%. The V call is TRBV7-2, the J call TRBJ1-1; 12 bases map to TRBD1. This clonotype was sampled from a man aged 45 to 65 in good health and CMV-seropositive. The sequenced sample was PBMCs. DNA of the CDR3: TGTGCCAGCAGCCGGGGACAGGGGGCGACTGAAGCTTTCTTT. Amino acid sequence: CASSRGQGATEAFF.